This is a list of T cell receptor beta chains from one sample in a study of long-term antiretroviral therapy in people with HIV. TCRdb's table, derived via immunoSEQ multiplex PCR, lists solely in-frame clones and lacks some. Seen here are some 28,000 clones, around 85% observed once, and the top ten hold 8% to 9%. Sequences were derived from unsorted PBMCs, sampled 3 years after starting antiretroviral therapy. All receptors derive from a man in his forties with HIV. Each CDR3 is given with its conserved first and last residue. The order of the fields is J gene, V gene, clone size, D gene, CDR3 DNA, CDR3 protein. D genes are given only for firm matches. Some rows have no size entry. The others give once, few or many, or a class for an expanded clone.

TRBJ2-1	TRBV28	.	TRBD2	TGTGCCAGCAGTGTTAGCGGGAGAGGAGGTCGCAATGAGCAGTTCTTC	CASSVSGRGGRNEQFF
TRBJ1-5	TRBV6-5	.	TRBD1	TGTGCCAGTTCACAGGGGGCAACTCAGCCCCAGCATTTT	CASSQGATQPQHF
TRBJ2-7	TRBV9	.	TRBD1	TGTGCCAGCAGTCCTTCTCCGGGACAGGGTTACGAGCAGTACTTC	CASSPSPGQGYEQYF
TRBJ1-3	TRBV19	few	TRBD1	TGTGCCAGTGCGATCGGACAGGGTTCAGGAAACACCATATATTTT	CASAIGQGSGNTIYF
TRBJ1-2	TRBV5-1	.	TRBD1	TGCGCCAGCAGCTTGGGACAGGGACGCTATGGCTACACCTTC	CASSLGQGRYGYTF
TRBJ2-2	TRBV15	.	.	TGTGCCACCAGCAGAGATGGCACAGGGACCACCGGGGAGCTGTTTTTT	CATSRDGTGTTGELFF
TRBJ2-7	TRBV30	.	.	TGTGCCTGGAGTGTACTCGGGCAACAGTACTTC	CAWSVLGQQYF
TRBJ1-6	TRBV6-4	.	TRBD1	TGTGCCAGCAGTGAGACAGGGGGATCACCCCTCCACTTT	CASSETGGSPLHF
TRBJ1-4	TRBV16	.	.	TGTGCCAGCAGCCAGGAAGTGGGTGAAAAACTGTTTTTT	CASSQEVGEKLFF
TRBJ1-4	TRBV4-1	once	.	TGCGCCAGCAGCCAAGATCACATCAGGGGTGGTGAAAAACTGTTTTTT	CASSQDHIRGGEKLFF
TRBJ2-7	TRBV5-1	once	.	TGCGCCAGCAGCTTGTCCGTTTCTTCCGGACGCAACTACGAGCAGTACTTC	CASSLSVSSGRNYEQYF
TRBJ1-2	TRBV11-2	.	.	TGTGCCAGCAGCTTAGATTGGGCCAGTAAGGTTGGCTACACCTTC	CASSLDWASKVGYTF
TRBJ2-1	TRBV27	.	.	TGTGCCAGCAGTTTGATAGGGAGCTCCTACAATGAGCAGTTCTTC	CASSLIGSSYNEQFF
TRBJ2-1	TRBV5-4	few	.	TGTGCCAGCAGCTTGATCGGGAGCTACAATGAGCAGTTCTTC	CASSLIGSYNEQFF
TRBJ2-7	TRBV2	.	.	TGTGCCAGCAGTGCCAGGGTCTACGAGCAGTACTTC	CASSARVYEQYF
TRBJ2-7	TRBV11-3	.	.	TGTGCCAGCAGCTCCACAGCCTACGAGCAGTACTTC	CASSSTAYEQYF
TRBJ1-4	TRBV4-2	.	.	TGTGCCAGCAGCCAAGAGGGGGCCTTGGCTAATGAAAAACTGTTTTTT	CASSQEGALANEKLFF
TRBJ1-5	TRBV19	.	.	TGTGCCAGTAGTAGAAAGGGCAGGGGCAACTCGGTCAATCAGCCCCAGCATTTT	CASSRKGRGNSVNQPQHF
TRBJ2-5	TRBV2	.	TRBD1	TGTGCCAGCAGTCCTGGACAGGGAGGTGGGGAGACCCAGTACTTC	CASSPGQGGGETQYF
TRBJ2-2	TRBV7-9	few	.	TGTGCCAGCCCCCGGGGTACCGGGGAGCTGTTTTTT	CASPRGTGELFF
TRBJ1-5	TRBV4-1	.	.	TGCGCCAGCAGCCTAAGAGACGGTAGCAATCAGCCCCAGCATTTT	CASSLRDGSNQPQHF
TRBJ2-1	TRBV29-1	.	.	TGCAGCGCCGAGGGCTCCCCGAGGGGTGAGCAGTTCTTC	CSAEGSPRGEQFF
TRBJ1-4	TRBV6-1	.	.	TGTGCCAGCAGAACAGGTGCAACTAATGAAAAACTGTTTTTT	CASRTGATNEKLFF
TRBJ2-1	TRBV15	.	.	TGTGCCACCAGCAATCGGCTAACCGACAATGAGCAGTTCTTC	CATSNRLTDNEQFF
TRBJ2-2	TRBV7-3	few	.	TGTGCCAGCAGCCCCGGCCTAGCCCCCGGGGAGCTGTTTTTT	CASSPGLAPGELFF
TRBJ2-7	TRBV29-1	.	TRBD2	TGCAGCGTTGTATTGGGGGGGTCTAGCTACGAGCAGTACTTC	CSVVLGGSSYEQYF
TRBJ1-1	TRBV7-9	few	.	TGTGCCAGCAGCTTCATTATGAACACTGAAGCTTTCTTT	CASSFIMNTEAFF
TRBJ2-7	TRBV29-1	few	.	TGCAGCGTTACCTTCCTCTACGAGCAGTACTTC	CSVTFLYEQYF
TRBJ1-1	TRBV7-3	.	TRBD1	TGTGCCAGCAGCTTACTCCCAGGGGGCACTGAAGCTTTCTTT	CASSLLPGGTEAFF
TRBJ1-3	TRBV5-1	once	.	TGCGCCAGCAGCTTGGGGGGTACACGGTCTGGAAACACCATATATTTT	CASSLGGTRSGNTIYF
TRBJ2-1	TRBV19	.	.	TGTGCCAGTAGTACGGGACTTTACAATGAGCAGTTCTTC	CASSTGLYNEQFF
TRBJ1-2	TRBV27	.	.	TGTGCCAGCAGTCCCGTTGGCAGGGTTGGCTATGGCTACACCTTC	CASSPVGRVGYGYTF
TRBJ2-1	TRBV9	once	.	TGTGCCAGCAGCCCTCACCCGAACGATTACAATGAGCAGTTCTTC	CASSPHPNDYNEQFF
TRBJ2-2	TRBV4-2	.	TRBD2	TGTGCCAGCAGCCAAGATCCGGGGGGAACCGGGGAGCTGTTTTTT	CASSQDPGGTGELFF